A single T cell receptor beta chain is shown here with its context. At one boundary the junction diverges from the germline segment, which might be a read error. Sequenced by immunoSEQ multiplex PCR; TCRdb stores in-frame clones only, minus some. Of about 26,000 clones in the sample, 81% were seen once. The data are from a study of STAT5B mutations in CD4+ large granular lymphocyte leukemia. CDR1 and CDR2 from the germline V gene are SSHAT and FNYEAQ (reference sequence). The length of the CDR3 is 13 residues. The chain employs TRBV7-7 and TRBJ2-5; no definite D call. This sequence was found in a human donor in good health. The material sequenced was CD4+ T cells from blood buffy coats. CDR3 amino acids: CASSFGGSETQYF. CDR3 nucleotides: TGTGCTAGCAGCTTTGGTGGATCAGAGACCCAGTACTTC.